The 29 T cell receptor beta chains below were found in one sample sequenced in a study of T cell repertoires in cytomegalovirus infection. One entry per CDR3 protein results from TCRdb running MiXCR on the reads. The data hold hundreds of thousands of distinct CDR3 sequences, with 35% observed a single time. Sequenced input: PBMCs. Source of these receptors: a human donor in good health (CMV status not recorded). Some clones in this sample may be carry-over from other donors' samples.

The chain carries TRBV7-3 and TRBJ2-2, with 9 bases identical to TRBD1. Germline loops: CDR1 SGHTA, CDR2 FQGTGA. The CDR3 totals 18 residues. J gave up 6 bases and V 0 bases, and 11 bases lay outside the gene matches. CDR3 protein: CASSLTPLGQGSPGELFF. The CDR3 nucleotides are TGTGCCAGCAGCTTAACACCACTCGGACAGGGGAGCCCCGGGGAGCTGTTTTTT.

This clonotype was picked up many times. The chain employs TRBV7-2 and TRBJ1-1; D not certain. The V and J ends lost 2 bases and 1 base respectively, with 11 bases between them. Germline CDR1 reads SGHTA; CDR2 reads FQGNSA. CDR3 length: 15 residues. This chain's CDR3 is CASSLQRRQNTEAFF. The CDR3 bases are TGTGCCAGCAGCTTACAACGCAGGCAGAACACTGAAGCTTTCTTT.

This chain uses TRBV6-5 with TRBJ2-7; D is unresolved. With 0 bases removed from V and 10 bases from J, the gap between germline ends came to 19 bases. Per the germline V gene, CDR1 is MNHEY and CDR2 is SVGAGI. The CDR3 is 15 amino acids. The CDR3 region is CASSYSINLGALQYF. As DNA, the CDR3 is TGTGCCAGCAGTTACTCGATCAATCTAGGAGCGCTCCAGTACTTC.

The chain joins TRBV12-3 or TRBV12-4 to TRBJ1-5; the D is unclear. The CDR3 loop spans 17 amino acids. V lost 5 bases and J 2 bases, leaving 19 bases between the germline ends. The DNA for the CDR3 is TGTGCCAGCAGTCCAAGACCAGCTATACTCGGCAATCAGCCCCAGCATTTT. This sequence encodes CASSPRPAILGNQPQHF.

This clonotype was detected ten times or more. The chain carries TRBV20-1 and TRBJ1-5; D is uncertain. V lost 0 bases to trimming and J lost 6 bases, with 6 bases between them. This CDR3 region has 12 residues. From germline, CDR1 is DFQATT and CDR2 SNEGSKA (reference sequence). For the CDR3, the DNA is TGCAGTGCTAGAGATCAGTCTCAGCCCCAGCATTTT. Translated, it gives CSARDQSQPQHF.

In its sample, this clonotype was seen many times. The chain joins TRBV7-6 to TRBJ2-5; possibly TRBD2 for D (6 bases). This CDR3 is built from 16 residues. Trimming shortened V by 1 base and J by 4 bases, and 16 bases separated the two germline ends. In germline, CDR1 is SGHVS, CDR2 FNYEAQ. The CDR3 loop is CASSLVSREDGETQYF. The DNA for the CDR3 is TGTGCCAGCAGCTTAGTTTCGAGGGAGGATGGAGAGACCCAGTACTTC.

This clonotype appeared a single time. The chain has TRBV20-1 and TRBJ2-3, with D perhaps TRBD2 (5 bases). The germline V gene encodes CDR1 DFQATT and CDR2 SNEGSKA (reference sequence). The V end lost 0 bases, the J end lost 0 bases, and 19 bases lay between the germline ends. The CDR3 covers 18 residues. DNA for the CDR3: TGCAGTGCTAGAGATCCGTCTAGCCTCCGAATTAGCACAGATACGCAGTATTTT. Amino acids: CSARDPSSLRISTDTQYF.

This clonotype occurred a few times. The V call is TRBV19, the J call TRBJ1-5, with D unclear. Germline V gene sequence: CDR1 LNHDA, CDR2 SQIVND (reference sequence). The V end lost 7 bases, the J end lost 2 bases, and 9 bases lay between the germline ends. This CDR3 region has 13 residues. CDR3 loop: CASKGIGNQPQHF. CDR3 in DNA: TGTGCCAGTAAGGGTATTGGCAATCAGCCCCAGCATTTT.

In regard to this clonotype: One junction end disagrees with the germline gene, perhaps due to a read error. V is TRBV7-2 and J is TRBJ2-3; 10 nucleotides match TRBD2. The CDR3 sequence is 15 residues long. Germline CDR1 and CDR2: SGHTA and FQGNSA. The CDR3 loop is CDSSLLAGPRDTQYF. In nucleotides, the CDR3 is TGTGACAGCAGCTTACTAGCGGGGCCGAGGGATACGCAGTATTTT.

CDR3 sequence: CASSYSDVGAAREAFF. CDR3 in DNA: TGTGCCAGCAGTTACTCGGATGTGGGGGCGGCTAGGGAAGCTTTCTTT. The rearrangement uses TRBV6-6 and TRBJ1-1, with D possibly matching TRBD1 (6 bases). Germline loops: CDR1 MNHNY, CDR2 SVGAGI (reference sequence). The CDR3 runs 16 residues. V lost 0 bases, J lost 8 bases, and 19 bases lay in between.

The chain employs TRBV29-1 and TRBJ2-3; 8 nucleotides align to TRBD2. After removal of 4 bases from V and 4 bases from J, the junction contained 13 bases not matched to a gene. The CDR3 consists of 16 residues. Per the germline V gene, CDR1 is SQVTM and CDR2 is ANQGSEA. This chain's CDR3 is CSVAGRTRGGPDTQYF. In nucleotides, the CDR3 is TGCAGCGTTGCGGGGCGGACTCGGGGGGGCCCAGATACGCAGTATTTT.

This clonotype was recorded a few times. The chain employs TRBV11-3 and TRBJ2-1, with 10 bases matching TRBD1. V was pared by 5 bases and J by 4 bases, with 8 bases of the junction left unmatched. CDR1 and CDR2 (germline): SGHNT, YENEEA. CDR3 length: 16 residues. As DNA, the CDR3 is TGTGCCAGCAGCCCCGGGGACAGGGGTCCTTACAATGAGCAGTTCTTC. Protein: CASSPGDRGPYNEQFF.

This clonotype was detected a few times. The V and J genes are TRBV28 and TRBJ2-7, with D maybe TRBD2 (6 bases). Per the germline V gene, CDR1 is MDHEN and CDR2 is SYDVKM. V dropped 10 bases and J dropped 3 bases, with 19 bases sitting between them. The CDR3 spans 14 residues. CDR3 nucleotides: TGTGCCACCCGGAGGGGCCAGGCGATCTACGAGCAGTACTTC. Amino acid sequence: CATRRGQAIYEQYF.

This clonotype was seen repeatedly, ten times or more. The chain carries TRBV7-2 and TRBJ2-7, with 7 positions matching TRBD1. The junction had 6 bases not matched to a gene; V was cut back by 1 base and J by 6 bases. The CDR3 covers 14 residues. In germline, CDR1 is SGHTA, CDR2 FQGNSA. CDR3 in amino acids: CASSLGRQGGEQYF. DNA of the CDR3: TGTGCCAGCAGCTTAGGCCGACAGGGTGGCGAGCAGTACTTC.

The gene calls are TRBV7-6 and TRBJ1-1; D gene unclear. Trimming shortened V by 8 bases and J by 8 bases, and 24 bases separated the two germline ends. The germline CDR1 and CDR2 sequences are SGHVS and FNYEAQ. This CDR3 spans 15 amino acids. CDR3 nucleotide sequence: TGTGCCAGCGCCCCCGAGTTGGGGTCGAAGCAGGAAGCTTTCTTT. The encoded protein is CASAPELGSKQEAFF. The full variable domain, in which reference TRBV7-6 and TRBJ1-1 provide the parts outside the CDR3, is GAGVSQSPRYKVTKRGQDVALRCDPISGHVSLYWYRQALGQGPEFLTYFNYEAQQDKSGLPNDRFSAERPEGSISTLTIQRTEQRDSAMYRCASAPELGSKQEAFFGQGTRLTVV.

This sequence joins TRBV27 and TRBJ2-1, with TRBD2 matching over 11 bases. CDR3 length equals 16 residues. With 2 bases clipped from V and 7 bases from J, the junction kept 7 bases outside the gene matches. CDR1 MNHEY and CDR2 SMNVEV come from the germline V gene (reference sequence). The CDR3 bases are TGTGCCAGCAGTTTAATCCTAGCGGGAGGACCAAATGAGCAGTTCTTC. Encoded protein: CASSLILAGGPNEQFF.

The CDR3 spells CSARDGRAVEGPQHF. The CDR3, as DNA: TGCAGTGCTAGAGATGGGCGAGCAGTGGAGGGGCCCCAGCATTTT. The chain is built from TRBV20-1 and TRBJ1-5; D call uncertain. Germline V gene sequence: CDR1 DFQATT, CDR2 SNEGSKA (reference sequence). CDR3 length: 15 amino acids. V was cut by 0 bases and J by 9 bases, with 18 bases left in between.

With regard to this clonotype: The junction differs from germline at one of its ends, possibly a read error. This chain connects TRBV30 to TRBJ2-2, with a possible D match to TRBD1 (6 bases). From germline, CDR1 is GTSNPN and CDR2 SVGIG (reference sequence). The CDR3 has 14 amino acids. The CDR3 here is CAWRGLGAAGELLF. CDR3 coding DNA: TGTGCCTGGAGAGGGTTGGGGGCGGCCGGGGAGCTGTTGTTT.

The chain joins TRBV11-2 to TRBJ2-7, with D tentatively TRBD1 or TRBD2 (5 bases each). V gave up 4 bases and J gave up 3 bases, with 16 bases separating them. The CDR3 extends over 15 amino acids. Germline CDR1 reads SGHAT; CDR2 reads FQNNGV. As DNA, the CDR3 is TGTGCCAGCAGCTATCGACGGGACGGCAACTACGAGCAGTACTTC. This codes for CASSYRRDGNYEQYF. The full variable domain, its missing parts supplied by reference TRBV11-2 and TRBJ2-7, is EAGVAQSPRYKIIEKRQSVAFWCNPISGHATLYWYQQILGQGPKLLIQFQNNGVVDDSQLPKDRFSAERLKGVDSTLKIQPAKLEDSAVYLCASSYRRDGNYEQYFGPGTRLTVT.

The chain uses TRBV2 and TRBJ1-1, with D tentatively TRBD1 (6 bases). This CDR3 region has 15 residues. CDR1 is SNHLY and CDR2 is FYNNEI in the germline V gene. Trimming cost V 0 bases and J 7 bases, with 15 bases left between them. CDR3 region: CASSEAPTSDSEAFF. The CDR3 DNA follows: TGTGCCAGCAGTGAAGCCCCTACATCGGACAGTGAAGCTTTCTTT. Filled out from reference TRBV2 and TRBJ1-1, the complete variable domain reads EPEVTQTPSHQVTQMGQEVILRCVPISNHLYFYWYRQILGQKVEFLVSFYNNEISEKSEIFDDQFSVERPDGSNFTLKIRSTKLEDSAMYFCASSEAPTSDSEAFFGQGTRLTVV.

The V gene is TRBV19, the J gene TRBJ2-1; D is perhaps TRBD2 (5 bases). Trimming shortened V by 3 bases and J by 6 bases, and 12 bases separated the two germline ends. The CDR3 spans 14 residues. The germline CDR1 and CDR2 sequences are LNHDA and SQIVND (reference sequence). The CDR3 nucleotides are TGTGCCAGTAGTATTTCTTGGGGAGTCAATGAGCAGTTCTTC. It translates to CASSISWGVNEQFF.

The chain carries TRBV12-3 or TRBV12-4 and TRBJ1-2, with D hard to call. This CDR3 has 13 amino acids. V dropped 3 bases and J dropped 5 bases, with 10 bases sitting between them. The CDR3 loop is CASSFSPGYGYTF. DNA for the CDR3: TGTGCCAGCAGTTTTTCCCCTGGGTATGGCTACACCTTC.

This clonotype was seen a few times. The chain recombines TRBV10-3 with TRBJ1-1; D remains ambiguous. CDR3 size: 12 residues. V was clipped by 9 bases and J by 0 bases, with 8 bases between them. The germline gives CDR1 ENHRY, CDR2 SYGVKD. The CDR3 DNA reads TGTGCCATTGGAGGCATGAACACTGAAGCTTTCTTT. Its translation: CAIGGMNTEAFF.

This chain uses TRBV18 with TRBJ2-7; no clear D gene. The CDR3 runs 15 residues. Trimming pared 5 bases from V and 2 bases from J, leaving 16 bases between. CDR1 is KGHSH and CDR2 is LQKENI in the germline V gene. CDR3 bases: TGTGCCAGCTCAAGGGATTTTATCCCGGCCTACGAGCAGTACTTC. It codes for CASSRDFIPAYEQYF.

This clonotype appeared a single time. The CDR3 carries no conserved terminal phenylalanine or tryptophan, so it likely arises from a read error. The limits of the CDR3 on the DNA are not certain, so only TCRdb's listed CDR3 is given. The gene calls are TRBV4-3 and TRBJ2-4. From its first to its last residue, the CDR3 has 12 amino acids. Per germline, CDR1 LGHNA and CDR2 YSLEER. CDR3 residues: CASSQDRGIQSC.

The chain combines TRBV10-1 with TRBJ2-5; D gene uncertain. CDR3 length equals 16 residues. The germline V gene has CDR1 WNHNN and CDR2 SYGVQD (reference sequence). Trimming stripped 0 bases from V and 7 bases from J, with 18 bases between. CDR3 sequence: CASSESRRPSRRTQYF. In DNA form, the CDR3 reads TGCGCCAGCAGTGAGTCCCGGCGTCCGTCCCGACGGACCCAGTACTTC.

This clonotype was seen a few times. The rearrangement uses TRBV28 and TRBJ2-7; TRBD2 agrees at 7 bases. The V segment lost 5 bases and the J segment 2 bases; nucleotides outside the gene matches: 12. This CDR3 spans 16 amino acids. Germline CDR1 reads MDHEN; CDR2 reads SYDVKM. CDR3 nucleotide sequence: TGTGCCAGCAGTAATCTAGCGGTTGGCACTCCCTACGAGCAGTACTTC. It is translated as CASSNLAVGTPYEQYF.

The chain carries TRBV29-1 and TRBJ1-2; D gene unclear. The CDR3 consists of 14 residues. CDR1 and CDR2 (germline): SQVTM, ANQGSEA. Between the trimmed V and J ends, which lost 4 bases and 8 bases, there was a span of 20 bases. This CDR3 is CSVVPVLGLAGYTF. The CDR3 DNA is TGCAGCGTTGTTCCGGTCTTGGGGTTGGCGGGCTACACCTTC.

The chain carries TRBV28 and TRBJ2-5; tentative D call: TRBD2 (6 bases). Germline V gene sequence: CDR1 MDHEN, CDR2 SYDVKM. CDR3 length: 16 residues. V lost 2 bases, J lost 4 bases, and 17 bases lay in between. CDR3 nucleotides: TGTGCCAGCAGTTTACTCGGAGGGCCAGGTACAGAGACCCAGTACTTC. Its protein product is CASSLLGGPGTETQYF.